This T cell receptor beta chain was recovered during a study of blood T cell repertoires in COVID-19. Clones were sequenced by immunoSEQ multiplex PCR, and TCRdb holds only the in-frame ones, with some missing. The data show 150,000 to 200,000 clones, 70% to 90% seen once. V gave up 8 bases and J gave up 1 base; unmatched junction bases: 10. This CDR3 has 15 amino acids. CDR1 and CDR2 (germline): MNHEY, SVGAGI. The clonotype comes from a man aged 35-49 years with active or convalescent COVID-19. The rearrangement uses TRBV6-5 and TRBJ1-2; the match to TRBD1 covers 7 bases. The sample comprised peripheral blood. CDR3 nucleotide sequence: TGTGCCAGCTGGAAGAGGGGGCGAGGTAACTATGGCTACACCTTC. This translates into CASWKRGRGNYGYTF.